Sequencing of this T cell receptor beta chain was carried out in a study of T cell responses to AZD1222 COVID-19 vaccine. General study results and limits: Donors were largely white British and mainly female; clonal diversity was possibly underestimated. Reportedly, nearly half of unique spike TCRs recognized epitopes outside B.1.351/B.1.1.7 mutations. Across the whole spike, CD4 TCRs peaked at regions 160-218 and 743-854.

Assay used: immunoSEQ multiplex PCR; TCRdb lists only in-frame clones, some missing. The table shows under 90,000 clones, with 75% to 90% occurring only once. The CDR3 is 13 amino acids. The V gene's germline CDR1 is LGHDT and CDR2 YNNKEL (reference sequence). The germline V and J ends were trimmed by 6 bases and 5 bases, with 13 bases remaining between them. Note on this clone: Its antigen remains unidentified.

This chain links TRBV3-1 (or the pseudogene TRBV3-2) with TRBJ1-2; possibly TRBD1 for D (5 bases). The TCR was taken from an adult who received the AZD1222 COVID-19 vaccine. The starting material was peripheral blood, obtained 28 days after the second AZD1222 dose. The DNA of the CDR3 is TGTGCCAGCAGAGGGGTCAGCCGATATGGCTACACCTTC. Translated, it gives CASRGVSRYGYTF.